This is a list of T cell receptor beta chains from one sample in a study of identifying expanded T cells in peripheral blood. This table comes from immunoSEQ multiplex PCR, and its TCRdb copy is limited to in-frame clones, with some not included. This sample has about 110,000 clones; about 88% occur once, and the top ten carry 7.5% to 10%. The sample consisted of blood. All receptors come from a person between 18 and 70 years old in good health. CDR3s include the opening cysteine and the closing phenylalanine or tryptophan. A D gene is named only where the DNA matches it firmly. The listing skips clone size in some rows; elsewhere it reads once, few, many or a size class.

V,size,J,D,CDR3,DNA
TRBV5-1,NA,TRBJ1-4,NA,CASSLAPGGGSNEKLFF,TGCGCCAGCAGCTTGGCCCCTGGTGGGGGCAGTAATGAAAAACTGTTTTTT
TRBV6-1,NA,TRBJ2-7,TRBD1,CASSGQGITYEQYF,TGTGCCAGCAGTGGACAGGGGATTACCTACGAGCAGTACTTC
TRBV5-5,NA,TRBJ1-1,NA,CASSWQAVNTEAFF,TGTGCCAGCAGCTGGCAGGCTGTGAACACTGAAGCTTTCTTT
TRBV4-1,NA,TRBJ1-3,NA,CASSQGSEGNTIYF,TGCGCCAGCAGCCAAGGAAGCGAGGGAAACACCATATATTTT
TRBV7-2,NA,TRBJ1-1,NA,CASSLSWVAAFF,TGTGCCAGCAGCTTATCTTGGGTAGCAGCTTTCTTT
TRBV6-6,once,TRBJ2-7,NA,CASRHRDRPYEQYF,TGTGCCAGCAGACACCGGGACCGGCCCTACGAGCAGTACTTC
TRBV18,once,TRBJ2-1,NA,CASSPPPSGYNEQFF,TGTGCCAGCTCACCTCCGCCCTCAGGGTACAATGAGCAGTTCTTC
TRBV6-5,NA,TRBJ1-1,TRBD1,CASTLAGQGEAFF,TGTGCCAGCACCCTCGCCGGACAGGGTGAAGCTTTCTTT
TRBV5-1,NA,TRBJ2-5,TRBD1,CASSVWTGRVQETQYF,TGCGCCAGCAGCGTTTGGACAGGGCGCGTACAAGAGACCCAGTACTTC
TRBV10-3,NA,TRBJ2-1,TRBD2,CAIRERTSVSLKFF,TGTGCCATCAGAGAAAGGACTAGCGTTTCATTGAAGTTCTTC
TRBV19,NA,TRBJ2-2,TRBD2,CASSARGTSGRVFLAGELFF,TGTGCCAGTAGTGCCCGGGGGACTAGCGGGAGAGTTTTTTTAGCCGGGGAGCTGTTTTTT
TRBV2,once,TRBJ2-1,NA,CASSEIDEQFF,TGTGCCAGCAGTGAGATTGATGAGCAGTTCTTC
TRBV6-5,NA,TRBJ1-1,NA,CASSYAPRGDTEAFF,TGTGCCAGCAGTTACGCCCCCCGGGGGGACACTGAAGCTTTCTTT
TRBV2,NA,TRBJ2-6,NA,CASIGANVLTF,TGTGCCAGCATTGGGGCCAACGTCCTGACTTTC
TRBV6-5,NA,TRBJ2-5,NA,CASSLGHNQETQYF,TGTGCCAGCAGTTTGGGACACAATCAAGAGACCCAGTACTTC
TRBV5-1,once,TRBJ2-2,TRBD2,CASSLLLAGGPGELFF,TGCGCCAGCAGCCTACTACTAGCGGGAGGGCCCGGGGAGCTGTTTTTT
TRBV7-9,NA,TRBJ1-2,TRBD1,CASSYDRGGYGYTF,TGTGCCAGCAGCTACGACAGGGGTGGCTATGGCTACACCTTC
TRBV28,NA,TRBJ2-7,TRBD1,CASRKGQGAGEQYF,TGTGCCAGCAGGAAGGGACAGGGGGCGGGGGAGCAGTACTTC
TRBV14,NA,TRBJ2-7,NA,CASSQVGGDNSYEQYF,TGTGCCAGCAGCCAAGTAGGCGGGGACAATTCCTACGAGCAGTACTTC
TRBV7-2,NA,TRBJ1-2,NA,CASSLLPNGYTF,TGTGCCAGCAGCTTACTACCCAATGGCTACACCTTC
TRBV2,NA,TRBJ1-2,NA,CASSEPPGNYGYTF,TGTGCCAGCAGTGAGCCGCCGGGGAACTATGGCTACACCTTC
TRBV18,NA,TRBJ1-4,TRBD1,CASSRYRTGGTNEKLFF,TGTGCCAGCTCACGATATCGGACAGGGGGAACTAATGAAAAACTGTTTTTT
TRBV7-7,NA,TRBJ2-1,NA,CASSLGIYNEQFF,TGTGCCAGCAGCCTCGGGATCTACAATGAGCAGTTCTTC
TRBV7-2,NA,TRBJ1-2,NA,CASSLGVAGVYGYTF,TGTGCCAGCAGCCTGGGTGTGGCAGGGGTTTATGGCTACACCTTC
TRBV29-1,NA,TRBJ2-5,NA,CSVEGKTGETQYF,TGCAGCGTTGAGGGAAAGACGGGCGAGACCCAGTACTTC
TRBV25-1,NA,TRBJ2-7,NA,CASSVRGQGRGTYEQYF,TGTGCCAGCAGTGTAAGGGGTCAGGGACGCGGGACCTACGAGCAGTACTTC
TRBV6-5,NA,TRBJ2-1,NA,CASNSVAAGENEQFF,TGTGCCAGCAACTCGGTAGCGGCTGGGGAGAATGAGCAGTTCTTC
TRBV19,once,TRBJ1-4,NA,CASSGPGTPFNEKLFF,TGTGCCAGTAGTGGTCCAGGTACTCCTTTTAATGAAAAACTGTTTTTT
TRBV23-1,few,TRBJ1-6,NA,CASSQSGPPSRPLHF,TGCGCCAGCAGTCAATCCGGGCCGCCTTCTAGGCCCCTCCACTTT
TRBV9,NA,TRBJ2-7,NA,CASSGVQGYEQYF,TGTGCCAGCAGCGGAGTCCAGGGTTACGAGCAGTACTTC
TRBV7-3,NA,TRBJ2-1,NA,CASSASGVGNNEQFF,TGTGCCAGCAGCGCAAGCGGCGTAGGGAACAATGAGCAGTTCTTC
TRBV27,NA,TRBJ1-1,NA,CASSFGSGGTEAFF,TGTGCCAGCAGTTTCGGCTCCGGGGGCACTGAAGCTTTCTTT
TRBV18,NA,TRBJ2-5,TRBD2,CASSPTGGGETQYF,TGTGCCAGCTCACCGACGGGAGGTGGTGAGACCCAGTACTTC
TRBV19,NA,TRBJ1-1,NA,CASDRVGVNTEAFF,TGTGCCAGTGATCGGGTGGGCGTGAACACTGAAGCTTTCTTT
TRBV30,NA,TRBJ1-3,NA,CAWSVQERADTIYF,TGTGCCTGGAGTGTACAAGAAAGGGCAGACACCATATATTTT
TRBV7-9,few,TRBJ1-2,TRBD1,CASSWGQGKDGYTF,TGTGCCAGCAGCTGGGGACAGGGGAAGGATGGCTACACCTTC
TRBV5-1,NA,TRBJ2-4,TRBD1,CASSLEQTGNKNIQYF,TGCGCCAGCAGCTTGGAACAGACAGGGAACAAAAACATTCAGTACTTC
TRBV5-5,NA,TRBJ2-6,NA,CASRMSGANVLTF,TGTGCCAGTAGGATGTCTGGGGCCAACGTCCTGACTTTC
TRBV19,once,TRBJ1-4,NA,CASSNYYRPVNEKLFF,TGTGCCAGTAGTAATTATTATCGGCCGGTCAATGAAAAACTGTTTTTT
TRBV5-1,NA,TRBJ1-4,TRBD1,CASSSQGARNEKLFF,TGCGCCAGCAGTTCACAGGGGGCTAGGAATGAAAAACTGTTTTTT
TRBV15,NA,TRBJ2-7,TRBD1,CATSRGGTGNDEQYF,TGTGCCACCAGCAGAGGGGGGACAGGGAACGACGAGCAGTACTTC
TRBV27,NA,TRBJ2-2,TRBD2,CASKREGRGGELFF,TGTGCCAGCAAGCGGGAGGGCCGCGGCGGGGAGCTGTTTTTT
TRBV5-1,NA,TRBJ1-1,NA,CASSLGFERAIEAFF,TGCGCCAGCAGCTTGGGGTTCGAAAGGGCGATTGAAGCTTTCTTT
TRBV11-2,NA,TRBJ1-1,NA,CASSSLGQVIPEAFF,TGTGCCAGCAGCTCCCTAGGCCAGGTCATTCCTGAAGCTTTCTTT
TRBV15,many,TRBJ2-7,TRBD2,CATSRGDGLADTYEQYF,TGTGCCACCAGCAGAGGTGACGGACTAGCGGATACCTACGAGCAGTACTTC
TRBV6-1,NA,TRBJ1-1,NA,CASRTGQGNTEAFF,TGTGCCAGCAGGACGGGCCAGGGAAACACTGAAGCTTTCTTT
TRBV7-2,NA,TRBJ2-7,NA,CASSLDSSGAYEQYF,TGTGCCAGCAGCTTAGATTCCTCCGGGGCCTACGAGCAGTACTTC
TRBV28,NA,TRBJ2-7,TRBD1,CASSGSTTGTFNEQYF,TGTGCCAGCAGTGGCTCGACGACAGGGACGTTCAACGAGCAGTACTTC
TRBV5-4,NA,TRBJ2-7,TRBD1,CASSLVLGTGTLRQYF,TGTGCCAGCAGCTTGGTTTTGGGGACAGGGACCTTACGGCAGTACTTC
TRBV27,NA,TRBJ2-7,NA,CASSLGPAAVYEQYF,TGTGCCAGCAGTTTAGGCCCAGCGGCGGTCTACGAGCAGTACTTC